The sequence of this TCR beta chain was determined in a study of cytomegalovirus exposure and HLA in healthy donors. The data were produced by immunoSEQ multiplex PCR, yet TCRdb's version contains in-frame clones alone and is incomplete. Among about 57,000 clones listed, 93% were seen once. In its sample, this clone was seen once. This CDR3 region has 13 residues. The germline CDR1 and CDR2 sequences are SGHRS and YFSETQ. Trimming shortened V by 0 bases and J by 7 bases, and 10 bases separated the two germline ends. Input material: PBMCs. The TCR originated in a woman in her late teens or twenties in good health and CMV-seronegative. The rearrangement joins TRBV5-1 to TRBJ1-1, with D perhaps matching TRBD1 (6 bases). The CDR3 spells CASSLGQEIEAFF. In DNA, the CDR3 is TGCGCCAGCAGCTTGGGACAGGAGATTGAAGCTTTCTTT.